Below, one TCR beta chain is given with its context. The V end was cut by 0 bases, the J end by 2 bases, with 7 bases between. The CDR3 consists of 14 residues. CDR1 and CDR2 (germline): MNHEY, SVGAGI. The assay was immunoSEQ multiplex PCR, and TCRdb's table has in-frame clones only and misses some. The table lists around 68,000 clones, 90% to 95% of them singletons, with under 0.4% in the top ten. These data originate in a study of OX40 agonist ivuxolimab in advanced cancers. The wider study: In this cohort, patients received ivuxolimab, an agonistic anti-OX40 (CD134) antibody. Across the patients, intravenous ivuxolimab was delivered every 2 weeks at 0.01 to 10 mg/kg.

Material: CD4+ or CD8+ T cells sorted from blood, obtained in a trial of the OX40 agonist ivuxolimab. This chain connects TRBV6-5 to TRBJ1-1; D is unresolved. This TCR derives from an adult with an advanced solid tumor such as melanoma, head and neck, liver or kidney cancer. The CDR3 DNA follows: TGTGCCAGCAGTTACTCGCGGATTAACACTGAAGCTTTCTTT. This codes for CASSYSRINTEAFF.